This T cell receptor (beta chain) was identified in a study of blood T cells in healthy people across ages. Study-level findings and limits: Observed TCR beta diversity per million T cells went down as age went up. This fall followed a roughly linear course with age.

This CDR3 has 19 residues. Trimming shortened V by 3 bases and J by 7 bases, and 30 bases separated the two germline ends. From germline, CDR1 is SNHLY and CDR2 FYNNEI. For this clonotype: The antigen remains undetermined.

Together with a sample-barcoded 5' primer, a J-beta primer mix was included in a second PCR lasting about 6 to 11 cycles. All cDNA molecules were each tagged by a template-switch adaptor with 12 random nucleotides. Via MiXCR, TCRdb re-called the 5' RACE reads, giving one row per CDR3 protein. The data show around 780,000 distinct CDR3 sequences, about 61% seen once. Every participating donor contributed roughly 9.6 milliliters of peripheral blood through a draw. Sample: blood. This chain connects TRBV2 to TRBJ1-2; TRBD1 might be the D (5 bases). The receptor was derived from a man aged 40-49 years in good health. The CDR3 sequence is CASSEFRRDGLFGAGGYTF. Written as DNA, the CDR3 is TGTGCCAGCAGTGAGTTCCGGCGGGACGGCTTATTCGGGGCCGGTGGCTACACCTTC.